This T cell receptor beta chain derives from a study of blood T cell repertoires in COVID-19. Study as a whole: Acute and convalescent COVID-19 specimens originated in the United States, Italy and Spain. Sources were T cells, B-cell-depleted T cells, or PBMCs; the material itself was cDNA or gDNA.

Enrolled during active infection, Seattle patients were then followed longitudinally. Here immunoSEQ multiplex PCR was the method, and the copy in TCRdb shows in-frame clones only, minus some. Here the sample spans some 360,000 clones, roughly nine tenths being singletons. V lost 9 bases to trimming and J lost 4 bases; unmatched junction nucleotides: 6. CDR1 is LNHDA and CDR2 is SQIVND in the germline V gene (reference sequence). The CDR3 is 13 residues long. The chain joins TRBV19 to TRBJ2-1, with TRBD1 matching 7 bases. The sequenced material came from peripheral blood. The clonotype originates from a woman aged 55-69 years with COVID-19, enrolled during active disease. CDR3 nucleotides: TGTGCCAGCGGGGACAGTATATACAATGAGCAGTTCTTC. This encodes CASGDSIYNEQFF.